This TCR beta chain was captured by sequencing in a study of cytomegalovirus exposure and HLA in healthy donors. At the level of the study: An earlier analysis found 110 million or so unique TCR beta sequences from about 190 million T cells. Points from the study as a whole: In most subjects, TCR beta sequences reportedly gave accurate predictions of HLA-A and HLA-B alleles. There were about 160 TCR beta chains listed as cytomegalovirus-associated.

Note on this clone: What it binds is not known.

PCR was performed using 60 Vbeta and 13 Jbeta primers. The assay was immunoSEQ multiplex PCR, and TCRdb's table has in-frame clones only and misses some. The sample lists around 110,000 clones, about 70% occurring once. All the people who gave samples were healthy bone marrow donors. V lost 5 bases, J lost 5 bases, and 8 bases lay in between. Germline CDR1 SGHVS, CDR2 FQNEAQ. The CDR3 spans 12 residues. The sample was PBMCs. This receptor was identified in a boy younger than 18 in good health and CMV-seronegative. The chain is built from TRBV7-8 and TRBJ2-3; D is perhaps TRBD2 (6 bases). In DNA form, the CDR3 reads TGTGCCAGCAGCCGGCGGGGAGATACGCAGTATTTT. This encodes CASSRRGDTQYF. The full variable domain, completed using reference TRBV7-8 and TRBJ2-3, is GAGVSQSPRYKVAKRGQDVALRCDPISGHVSLFWYQQALGQGPEFLTYFQNEAQLDKSGLPSDRFFAERPEGSVSTLKIQRTQQEDSAVYLCASSRRGDTQYFGPGTRLTVL.